Below, 23 T cell receptor beta chains from the same sample are listed, as sequenced in a study of control samples from healthy donors and cancer patients. Only in-frame clones appear in the TCRdb table, and some are missing; sequencing was by immunoSEQ multiplex PCR. The data contain over 15,000 clones, around 80% of them singletons. The sequenced sample was PBMCs. These receptors were collected from a man older than 75 with head and neck cancer.

The chain is built from TRBV7-6 and TRBJ2-2; D gene ambiguous. The V gene lost 5 bases and the J gene lost 3 bases, with 10 bases spanning the gap. CDR3 length: 14 residues. The germline gives CDR1 SGHVS, CDR2 FNYEAQ. CDR3 amino acids: CASSLLGYTGELFF. DNA for the CDR3: TGTGCCAGCAGCCTCCTCGGCTACACCGGGGAGCTGTTTTTT. Full variable domain (rest looked up from reference TRBV7-6 and TRBJ2-2): GAGVSQSPRYKVTKRGQDVALRCDPISGHVSLYWYRQALGQGPEFLTYFNYEAQQDKSGLPNDRFSAERPEGSISTLTIQRTEQRDSAMYRCASSLLGYTGELFFGEGSRLTVL.

V is TRBV2 and J is TRBJ1-1; 9 bases match TRBD1. Germline trimming cut 7 bases from V and 4 bases from J; bases unmatched to any gene: 7. Germline values: CDR1 SNHLY, CDR2 FYNNEI. CDR3 length: 14 residues. Here the CDR3 DNA reads TGTGCCAGCAAAACCGGGACAGGGCCCACTGAAGCTTTCTTT. As protein: CASKTGTGPTEAFF. Using reference TRBV2 and TRBJ1-1 for the parts outside the CDR3, the full variable domain is EPEVTQTPSHQVTQMGQEVILRCVPISNHLYFYWYRQILGQKVEFLVSFYNNEISEKSEIFDDQFSVERPDGSNFTLKIRSTKLEDSAMYFCASKTGTGPTEAFFGQGTRLTVV.

This clone has more than one count but fewer than ten. The chain carries TRBV13 and TRBJ2-3, with TRBD2 matching 7 bases. The V gene end was trimmed by 1 base and the J gene end by 2 bases; junction bases not matched to a gene: 15. Germline V CDR1 and CDR2: PRHDT, FYEKMQ (reference sequence). The length of the CDR3 is 19 residues. Written as DNA, the CDR3 is TGTGCCAGCAGCTTAGAGCGGGGTGTGGCGGCGACGTTCACAGATACGCAGTATTTT. This encodes CASSLERGVAATFTDTQYF.

This clone was detected a few times. CDR3 protein: CASSHGTAGDTEAFF. CDR3 DNA sequence: TGTGCCAGCAGCCACGGGACGGCTGGGGACACTGAAGCTTTCTTT. The V gene is TRBV7-9, the J gene TRBJ1-1; tentative D call: TRBD1 (5 bases). V lost 5 bases and J lost 3, with 16 bases in between. CDR3 length equals 15 residues. CDR1 and CDR2 from the germline V gene are SEHNR and FQNEAQ (reference sequence). Together with reference TRBV7-9 and TRBJ1-1, the CDR3 gives the full variable domain: DTGVSQNPRHKITKRGQNVTFRCDPISEHNRLYWYRQTLGQGPEFLTYFQNEAQLEKSRLLSDRFSAERPKGSFSTLEIQRTEQGDSAMYLCASSHGTAGDTEAFFGQGTRLTVV.

The rearrangement uses TRBV5-1 and TRBJ2-7, with D possibly called TRBD1 or TRBD2 (6 bases each). The CDR3 loop spans 14 amino acids. Germline CDR1 reads SGHRS; CDR2 reads YFSETQ. Trimming removed 0 bases at V and 3 bases at J, with 10 bases between. Here the CDR3 reads CASSLGGGGYEQYF. The CDR3 DNA reads as TGCGCCAGCAGCTTGGGCGGAGGGGGCTACGAGCAGTACTTC. The full variable domain, in which reference TRBV5-1 and TRBJ2-7 provide the parts outside the CDR3, is KAGVTQTPRYLIKTRGQQVTLSCSPISGHRSVSWYQQTPGQGLQFLFEYFSETQRNKGNFPGRFSGRQFSNSRSEMNVSTLELGDSALYLCASSLGGGGYEQYFGPGTRLTVT.

This chain links TRBV9 with TRBJ2-3; 7 bases map to TRBD1. Germline CDR1 is SGDLS and CDR2 is YYNGEE. J gave up 2 bases and V 4 bases, and 4 bases lay outside the gene matches. CDR3 length: 14 residues. The CDR3 is CASSPGQVTDTQYF. The CDR3 DNA reads as TGTGCCAGCAGCCCCGGACAGGTCACAGATACGCAGTATTTT. Drawing the rest from reference TRBV9 and TRBJ2-3, the complete variable domain is DSGVTQTPKHLITATGQRVTLRCSPRSGDLSVYWYQQSLDQGLQFLIQYYNGEERAKGNILERFSAQQFPDLHSELNLSSLELGDSALYFCASSPGQVTDTQYFGPGTRLTVL.

V gene TRBV9 combines with J gene TRBJ1-1, with 7 bases that match TRBD1. Germline CDR1 and CDR2: SGDLS and YYNGEE. V shed 0 bases and J 6 bases; nucleotides not matched to a gene: 2. The CDR3 extends over 13 amino acids. DNA for the CDR3: TGTGCCAGCAGCGTAGGACAGGGACCTGAAGCTTTCTTT. Amino acid sequence: CASSVGQGPEAFF.

The chain couples TRBV19 to TRBJ2-2, with unresolved D. The length of the CDR3 is 16 residues. With 3 bases removed from V and 1 base from J, the gap between germline ends came to 12 bases. Germline assignment: CDR1 LNHDA and CDR2 SQIVND (reference sequence). The CDR3 protein is CASSIWGTRNTGELFF. The CDR3 DNA sequence: TGTGCCAGTAGTATTTGGGGAACCAGGAACACCGGGGAGCTGTTTTTT. Full variable domain (rest looked up from reference TRBV19 and TRBJ2-2): DGGITQSPKYLFRKEGQNVTLSCEQNLNHDAMYWYRQDPGQGLRLIYYSQIVNDFQKGDIAEGYSVSREKKESFPLTVTSAQKNPTAFYLCASSIWGTRNTGELFFGEGSRLTVL.

This chain connects TRBV29-1 to TRBJ1-2; D may be TRBD1 (6 bases). Between the trimmed V and J ends, which lost 4 bases and 2 bases, there was a span of 14 bases. This CDR3 is built from 14 residues. Germline V gene sequence: CDR1 SQVTM, CDR2 ANQGSEA. In nucleotides, the CDR3 is TGCAGCGTTGTCGAAGGGGGGATCAACTATGGCTACACCTTC. Translated: CSVVEGGINYGYTF.

This chain links TRBV6-5 with TRBJ1-2, with a weak D call TRBD1 (6 bases). Germline loops: CDR1 MNHEY, CDR2 SVGAGI. CDR3 length: 13 amino acids. Trimming removed 2 bases at V and 8 bases at J, with 12 bases between. The CDR3 DNA is TGTGCCAGCAGTTACGCGGGACATCAGGGCTACACCTTC. Its translation: CASSYAGHQGYTF.

This sequence joins TRBV6-2 or TRBV6-3 and TRBJ1-2; D is unresolved. Germline loops: CDR1 MNHEY, CDR2 SVGEGT. The CDR3 totals 16 residues. V lost 0 bases to trimming and J lost 1 base, with 12 bases between them. In DNA, the CDR3 is TGTGCCAGCAGTTACTCGAATCCCCGGAGTAACTATGGCTACACCTTC. As protein: CASSYSNPRSNYGYTF.

The V call is TRBV5-1, the J call TRBJ2-3; TRBD2 aligns across 12 bases. In germline, CDR1 is SGHRS, CDR2 YFSETQ. V gave up 4 bases and J gave up 3 bases; unmatched junction bases: 6. The CDR3 spans 16 residues. The CDR3 loop is CASSPLAGGQTDTQYF. The CDR3 bases are TGCGCCAGCAGCCCACTAGCGGGGGGCCAAACAGATACGCAGTATTTT.

This clone came up a few times. This chain joins TRBV27 and TRBJ2-7; D remains unclear. The CDR3 covers 13 residues. Trimming cost V 5 bases and J 3 bases, with 11 bases left between them. The germline V gene encodes CDR1 MNHEY and CDR2 SMNVEV (reference sequence). The chain's CDR3 is CASSPSGLYEQYF. The DNA of the CDR3 is TGTGCCAGCAGTCCCTCCGGCCTCTACGAGCAGTACTTC.

V gene TRBV2 combines with J gene TRBJ1-5; D unclear. Trimming took off 1 base at V and 0 bases at J, with 13 bases between the two ends. Looked up from germline, CDR1 is SNHLY and CDR2 is FYNNEI. The CDR3 contains 17 residues. CDR3 sequence reads: CASSEVRTDDSNQPQHF. For the CDR3, the DNA is TGTGCCAGCAGTGAAGTTCGGACCGATGATAGCAATCAGCCCCAGCATTTT.

In its sample, this clone ranks as medium-sized. This rearrangement joins TRBV7-8 to TRBJ2-3; unclear D gene. Germline V gene sequence: CDR1 SGHVS, CDR2 FQNEAQ. There are 11 residues in the CDR3. V was pared by 5 bases and J by 2 bases, with 2 bases between. CDR3 amino acids: CASSNTDTQYF. CDR3 in DNA: TGTGCCAGCAGCAACACAGATACGCAGTATTTT.

The chain uses TRBV30 and TRBJ1-5; D may be TRBD1 (5 bases). The V end was cut by 3 bases, the J end by 4 bases, with 16 bases between. Germline V gene sequence: CDR1 GTSNPN, CDR2 SVGIG (reference sequence). This CDR3 has 15 amino acids. CDR3: CAWSPRGGGNQPQHF. In DNA, the CDR3 is TGTGCCTGGAGCCCCCGGGGTGGGGGGAATCAGCCCCAGCATTTT.

This chain joins TRBV5-1 and TRBJ2-7; the D gene is possibly TRBD2 (7 bases). CDR1 and CDR2 from the germline V gene are SGHRS and YFSETQ. V gave up 0 bases and J gave up 5 bases, with 12 bases separating them. This CDR3 contains 14 residues. The CDR3 DNA sequence: TGCGCCAGCAGCTTGGCGGGGGGCGTCGACGAGCAGTACTTC. This translates into CASSLAGGVDEQYF.

This chain joins TRBV24-1 and TRBJ2-2; D gene ambiguous. CDR1 is KGHDR, CDR2 SFDVKD, per germline. The CDR3 length is 12 residues. Trimming left V 3 bases short and J 6 bases short, with 4 bases between. DNA of the CDR3: TGTGCCACCAGTGATGATCCCGGGGAGCTGTTTTTT. It yields the protein CATSDDPGELFF.

This clone came up once. The chain carries TRBV7-3 and TRBJ2-1; D unresolved. This CDR3 is built from 15 residues. V lost 2 bases, J lost 0 bases, and 8 bases lay in between. Germline CDR1 SGHTA, CDR2 FQGTGA. The DNA of the CDR3 is TGTGCCAGCAGCTTAGCCCCTAGCTCCTACAATGAGCAGTTCTTC. Translating it yields CASSLAPSSYNEQFF.

The V call is TRBV7-2, the J call TRBJ2-7; D might be TRBD2 (6 bases). V shed 4 bases and J shed 3 bases, with 13 bases lying between them. The CDR3 has 14 amino acids. Germline V CDR1 and CDR2: SGHTA, FQGNSA. In DNA form, the CDR3 reads TGTGCCAGCAGCTACCGGGACTGGAGCTACGAGCAGTACTTC. Amino acids: CASSYRDWSYEQYF.

This chain uses TRBV28 with TRBJ2-2, with D perhaps being TRBD1 or TRBD2 (6 bases each). The CDR3 length is 14 residues. In germline, CDR1 is MDHEN, CDR2 SYDVKM. V was pared by 5 bases and J by 4 bases, with 11 bases between. The CDR3 reads CASSLQGGTGELFF. CDR3 in DNA: TGTGCCAGCAGTCTACAGGGAGGCACCGGGGAGCTGTTTTTT.

The chain combines TRBV9 with TRBJ2-3, with 10 bases identical to TRBD1. V gave up 0 bases and J gave up 0 bases; unmatched junction bases: 13. The CDR3 is made up of 20 amino acids. CDR1 is SGDLS and CDR2 is YYNGEE in the germline V gene. Here the CDR3 DNA reads TGTGCCAGCAGCGTAGCCCCTCCAGGGACAGGGGTCCCTAGCACAGATACGCAGTATTTT. Its protein is CASSVAPPGTGVPSTDTQYF.

The chain has TRBV2 and TRBJ2-7; 8 bases map to TRBD1. The ends lost 4 bases at V and 5 bases at J; junction bases unmatched: 13. Germline-derived CDR1 and CDR2 are SNHLY and FYNNEI. The CDR3 is 16 amino acids. DNA for the CDR3: TGTGCCAGCAGTGGATCTCCGGGACAGGTTAGGCACGAGCAGTACTTC. Translation: CASSGSPGQVRHEQYF.